This is a list of T cell receptor beta chains from one sample in a study of blood T cells in healthy people across ages. TCRdb analysed the 5' RACE reads with MiXCR anew, one entry per CDR3 protein. There are about a million distinct CDR3 sequences in the sample; roughly 50% occur only once, and around 21% lies in the top ten. Input material: blood. The receptor source for this set is a woman aged 60-70 years in good health. Both conserved end residues are part of each CDR3. D genes are given only for firm matches. A row's size may be missing; if present it is once, few, many or a size class.

V gene	D gene	J gene	clone size	CDR3 DNA	CDR3 protein
TRBV28	TRBD1	TRBJ2-6	few	TGTGCCAGCAGTTCCGGGACAGGGGCTGGGGCCAACGTCCTGACTTTC	CASSSGTGAGANVLTF
TRBV4-3	NA	TRBJ2-2	NA	TGCGCCAGCAGCCGAGCATCCTTGGACACCGGGGAGCTGTTTTTT	CASSRASLDTGELFF
TRBV6-6	NA	TRBJ1-5	few	TGTGCCAGCAGTTACTCGAACCGAAGGGGCAATCAGCCCCAGCATTTT	CASSYSNRRGNQPQHF
TRBV5-4	TRBD2	TRBJ2-7	few	TGTGCCAGCAGCTTTTTAGCGGGAGGATTTAACGAGCAGTACTTC	CASSFLAGGFNEQYF
TRBV28	NA	TRBJ2-5	NA	TGTGCCAGCAGCAGAGGACAGTTGGAAGAGACCCAGTACTTC	CASSRGQLEETQYF
TRBV7-8	TRBD2	TRBJ2-7	NA	TGTGCCAGCAGCACGACCGGACTAGCGGGGGCCTACGAGCAGTACTTC	CASSTTGLAGAYEQYF
TRBV27	NA	TRBJ1-6	NA	TGTGCCAGCAGTGACTGGACGGCGGGTTCACCCCTCCACTTT	CASSDWTAGSPLHF
TRBV4-2	NA	TRBJ1-2	NA	TGTGCCAGCAGCCAGCTCTTTAGGGACCCACGTAACTATGGCTACACCTTC	CASSQLFRDPRNYGYTF
TRBV7-8	NA	TRBJ2-1	NA	TGTGCCAGCGCGTTTAGCGGAGGAGATGAGCAGTTCTTC	CASAFSGGDEQFF
TRBV2	TRBD1	TRBJ2-3	few	TGTGCCAGCAGTCCGACAGGGGTTGTTACAGATACGCAGTATTTT	CASSPTGVVTDTQYF
TRBV4-2	TRBD1	TRBJ2-1	NA	TGTGCCAGCAGCTCCGGGACAGCCTGGAATGAGCAGTTCTTC	CASSSGTAWNEQFF
TRBV6-2/TRBV6-3	TRBD2	TRBJ2-5	NA	TGTGCCAGCAGTTACGGACTAGTCCAAGAGACCCAGTACTTC	CASSYGLVQETQYF
TRBV4-1	TRBD1	TRBJ2-7	NA	TGCGCCAGCAGCCAACCCAGACAGGGTAGTTCCCACGAGCAGTACTTC	CASSQPRQGSSHEQYF
TRBV5-1	TRBD2	TRBJ2-3	NA	TGCGCCAGCAGCCCCGGGGGGGTTCGGCCAGATACGCAGTATTTT	CASSPGGVRPDTQYF
TRBV6-6	NA	TRBJ1-2	NA	TGTGCCAGCAGTTACGGGCCCGGGAGGGGCTACACCTTC	CASSYGPGRGYTF
TRBV7-2	NA	TRBJ1-2	NA	TGTGCCAGCAGCTTAGCCCCTGGGGTACGCGTTGGTGGCTACACCTTC	CASSLAPGVRVGGYTF
TRBV13	NA	TRBJ2-7	few	TGTGCCAGCAGCGCCGAAGGGGTCTCCTACGAGCAGTACTTC	CASSAEGVSYEQYF
TRBV4-1	NA	TRBJ2-5	NA	TGCGCCAGCAGCCAAGAGTACGTGGGGCCTCGGGACCAGTACTTC	CASSQEYVGPRDQYF
TRBV3-1	NA	TRBJ2-7	few	TGTGCCAGCAGCCAAAAAGGGTGGAATGAGCAGTACTTC	CASSQKGWNEQYF
TRBV4-1	NA	TRBJ2-7	NA	TGCGCCAGCAGCCAAAGTGGTGACGAGCAGTACTTC	CASSQSGDEQYF